Listed here are 7 T cell receptor beta chains from one sample, sequenced in a study of cytomegalovirus exposure and HLA in healthy donors. Both 60 Vbeta primers and 13 Jbeta primers went into the PCR. Generated by immunoSEQ multiplex PCR, the TCRdb table keeps only in-frame clones and is missing some. The sample lists 90,000 to 100,000 clones, roughly 9.4% occurring once. The material sequenced was PBMCs. These receptors came from a middle-aged man in good health and CMV-seropositive.

This clone was seen a handful of times. The genes are TRBV27 and TRBJ1-2; 10 bases fit TRBD1. The length of the CDR3 is 13 residues. Per the germline V gene, CDR1 is MNHEY and CDR2 is SMNVEV (reference sequence). J gave up 7 bases and V 5 bases, and 4 bases lay outside the gene matches. DNA of the CDR3: TGTGCCAGCAGTAACGGACAGGGGGGTGGCTACACCTTC. Translating it yields CASSNGQGGGYTF.

This clone was counted only a few times. V usage is TRBV30 and J usage is TRBJ1-3; tentatively, D is TRBD1 (6 bases). CDR1 and CDR2 from the germline V gene are GTSNPN and SVGIG (reference sequence). The CDR3 extends over 14 amino acids. Trimming stripped 3 bases from V and 3 bases from J, with 12 bases between. CDR3 in DNA: TGTGCCTGGAGAGGGGACAAAAATGGAAACACCATATATTTT. It yields the protein CAWRGDKNGNTIYF. The full variable domain, in which reference TRBV30 and TRBJ1-3 provide the parts outside the CDR3, is SQTIHQWPATLVQPVGSPLSLECTVEGTSNPNLYWYRQAAGRGLQLLFYSVGIGQISSEVPQNLSASRPQDRQFILSSKKLLLSDSGFYLCAWRGDKNGNTIYFGEGSWLTVV.

The sample holds a few counts of this clone. This chain joins TRBV9 and TRBJ1-1; TRBD1 is a possible D gene (6 bases). V gave up 2 bases and J gave up 1 base, with 9 bases separating them. Per the germline V gene, CDR1 is SGDLS and CDR2 is YYNGEE. The CDR3 consists of 14 residues. The DNA of the CDR3 is TGTGCCAGCAGCGTCCGGGACAAGAACACTGAAGCTTTCTTT. Protein product: CASSVRDKNTEAFF.

V gene TRBV2 combines with J gene TRBJ2-2; 8 positions agree with TRBD2. Trimming took 4 bases from V and 5 from J; bases not matched to a gene: 3. Looked up from germline, CDR1 is SNHLY and CDR2 is FYNNEI. This CDR3 has 14 residues. The CDR3 spells CASSAGGATGELFF. In DNA, the CDR3 is TGTGCCAGCAGTGCGGGAGGGGCGACCGGGGAGCTGTTTTTT. Full variable domain (remainder filled in from reference TRBV2 and TRBJ2-2): EPEVTQTPSHQVTQMGQEVILRCVPISNHLYFYWYRQILGQKVEFLVSFYNNEISEKSEIFDDQFSVERPDGSNFTLKIRSTKLEDSAMYFCASSAGGATGELFFGEGSRLTVL.

The rearrangement joins TRBV5-4 to TRBJ2-3; D unresolved. Trimming pared 0 bases from V and 0 bases from J, leaving 5 bases between. The CDR3 loop spans 14 amino acids. Germline values: CDR1 SGHNT, CDR2 YYREEE (reference sequence). CDR3 coding DNA: TGTGCCAGCAGCTTGGCTATAAGCACAGATACGCAGTATTTT. Its protein is CASSLAISTDTQYF.

This clone was seen more than once but under ten times. V is TRBV6-6 and J is TRBJ1-3; D uncertain. V lost 4 bases to trimming and J lost 0 bases, with 13 bases between them. This CDR3 is 16 amino acids long. Germline V gene data show CDR1 as MNHNY and CDR2 as SVGAGI (reference sequence). The CDR3: CASSSHRVTSGNTIYF. The CDR3 coding sequence is TGTGCCAGCAGTTCCCACAGAGTAACCTCTGGAAACACCATATATTTT.

This clone has a handful of counts. This sequence joins TRBV10-1 and TRBJ1-1; possibly TRBD1 for D (6 bases). Germline V lookup: CDR1 WNHNN, CDR2 SYGVQD (reference sequence). Trimming stripped 3 bases from V and 6 bases from J, with 23 bases between. The CDR3 has 17 amino acids. The CDR3 protein is CASSDSPPGGRRPEAFF. CDR3 bases: TGCGCCAGCAGTGACTCACCCCCGGGGGGGCGCCGGCCTGAAGCTTTCTTT.